Presented here are 12 T cell receptor beta chains from one specimen sequenced in a study of beta chain features in type 1 diabetes. The sequenced template was cDNA made from the entire isolated RNA. Sequencing used immunoSEQ multiplex PCR; TCRdb keeps in-frame clones, though not all of them. Of 250,000 to 350,000 clones in the sample, roughly an eighth were seen once. Study-wide results and caveats: All four CD4+ subsets from Type 1 diabetes patients carried moderately but significantly shorter TCRB CDR3s.

Antigens for these TCRs are unknown. Sample: naive CD4+ T cells from blood. Receptors were obtained from a man aged 30 to 39 with type 1 diabetes.

V usage is TRBV5-4 and J usage is TRBJ2-1; 10 positions agree with TRBD2. V shed 0 bases, J shed 6 bases, and the junction held 6 bases outside the gene matches. The CDR3 runs to 16 residues. CDR1 SGHNT and CDR2 YYREEE come from the germline V gene (reference sequence). The CDR3 nucleotides are TGTGCCAGCAGCTTGGATCTCCAGCGGGAGGGCAATGAGCAGTTCTTC. This codes for CASSLDLQREGNEQFF.

The rearrangement uses TRBV15 and TRBJ2-3; D possibly corresponds to TRBD1 (5 bases). V was pared by 4 bases and J by 0 bases, with 17 bases between. This CDR3 comprises 17 residues. Per the germline V gene, CDR1 is LNHNV and CDR2 is YYDKDF (reference sequence). As DNA, the CDR3 is TGTGCCACCAGCACCCCCCACAAGGCAGGGAGCACAGATACGCAGTATTTT. Translating gives CATSTPHKAGSTDTQYF.

This clone was picked up a small number of times. The chain uses TRBV2 and TRBJ2-5; unclear D gene. The CDR3 extends over 11 amino acids. The V gene's germline CDR1 is SNHLY and CDR2 FYNNEI. With 6 bases removed from V and 6 bases from J, the gap between germline ends came to 8 bases. The chain's CDR3 is CASSPTKTQYF. The CDR3 nucleotides read TGTGCCAGCAGCCCTACGAAGACCCAGTACTTC.

V and J are TRBV18 and TRBJ2-1, with D unresolved. CDR1 is KGHSH and CDR2 is LQKENI in the germline V gene. The CDR3 covers 11 residues. V lost 5 bases to trimming and J lost 7 bases, with 6 bases between them. CDR3 sequence reads: CASSSGNEQFF. In DNA form, the CDR3 reads TGTGCCAGCTCATCCGGTAATGAGCAGTTCTTC.

A few counts support this clone. V and J are TRBV5-6 and TRBJ2-1; 7 bases align to TRBD1. The germline V gene encodes CDR1 SGHDT and CDR2 YYEEEE. J lost 1 base, V lost 4 bases, and 11 bases had no gene match. The CDR3 is 17 residues long. CDR3 nucleotides: TGTGCCAGCAGCAGAGGGGGCGGGTCTCGGTCCTACAATGAGCAGTTCTTC. This sequence encodes CASSRGGGSRSYNEQFF.

The V call is TRBV5-1, the J call TRBJ2-5, with a possible D match to TRBD2 (6 bases). Deletions cut 4 bases from V and 0 bases from J, with 13 bases between. This CDR3 has 15 residues. Germline-derived CDR1 and CDR2 are SGHRS and YFSETQ. For the CDR3, the DNA is TGCGCCAGCAGCGCGGGACTGGACGACCAAGAGACCCAGTACTTC. It specifies CASSAGLDDQETQYF. The variable domain in full, completed from reference TRBV5-1 and TRBJ2-5, reads KAGVTQTPRYLIKTRGQQVTLSCSPISGHRSVSWYQQTPGQGLQFLFEYFSETQRNKGNFPGRFSGRQFSNSRSEMNVSTLELGDSALYLCASSAGLDDQETQYFGPGTRLLVL.

This clone was detected only a few times. V is TRBV7-2 and J is TRBJ2-3; D possibly corresponds to TRBD2 (5 bases). The CDR3 spans 16 residues. V lost 4 bases, J lost 1 base, and 15 bases lay in between. CDR1 and CDR2 (germline): SGHTA, FQGNSA. CDR3 in amino acids: CASSWSGRLRTDTQYF. CDR3 DNA: TGTGCCAGCAGCTGGAGCGGCAGGCTCCGCACAGATACGCAGTATTTT.

The chain couples TRBV27 to TRBJ2-3, with D perhaps TRBD1 (5 bases). V lost 5 bases to trimming and J lost 0 bases, with 21 bases between them. Germline CDR1 reads MNHEY; CDR2 reads SMNVEV (reference sequence). The CDR3 runs to 18 residues. CDR3 loop: CASSRLGPPKVSTDTQYF. The CDR3 nucleotides are TGTGCCAGCAGTCGCCTGGGGCCGCCGAAAGTTAGCACAGATACGCAGTATTTT.

The rearrangement uses TRBV7-3 and TRBJ1-2; D may be TRBD1 (5 bases). The CDR3 runs to 14 residues. Germline V gene data show CDR1 as SGHTA and CDR2 as FQGTGA. The V end lost 0 bases, the J end lost 7 bases, and 12 bases lay between the germline ends. The CDR3 bases are TGTGCCAGCAGCTTAACGGGGGGGTCGGGTGGCTACACCTTC. It is translated as CASSLTGGSGGYTF.

This clone was observed a handful of times. The chain uses TRBV5-1 and TRBJ2-3, with D maybe TRBD1 (7 bases). Trimming cost V 4 bases and J 4 bases, with 16 bases left between them. The CDR3 totals 15 residues. Germline CDR1 reads SGHRS; CDR2 reads YFSETQ. As DNA, the CDR3 is TGCGCCAGCAGCCTGGAGGGGGCTAGTGCAGATACGCAGTATTTT. Translated, it gives CASSLEGASADTQYF.

The genes are TRBV28 and TRBJ2-6; D unclear. V lost 1 base and J lost 0, with 4 bases in between. CDR1 is MDHEN, CDR2 SYDVKM, per germline. This CDR3 contains 15 residues. The CDR3 bases are TGTGCCAGCAGTTTATCCCACTCTGGGGCCAACGTCCTGACTTTC. As protein: CASSLSHSGANVLTF.

This clone turned up a few times. The genes are TRBV5-1 and TRBJ2-7, with 7 bases identical to TRBD1. V was clipped by 4 bases and J by 1 base; unmatched bases: 8. Per germline, CDR1 SGHRS and CDR2 YFSETQ. There are 15 residues in the CDR3. CDR3: CASSPRQGNSYEQYF. CDR3 DNA sequence: TGCGCCAGCAGCCCACGACAGGGAAATTCCTACGAGCAGTACTTC.